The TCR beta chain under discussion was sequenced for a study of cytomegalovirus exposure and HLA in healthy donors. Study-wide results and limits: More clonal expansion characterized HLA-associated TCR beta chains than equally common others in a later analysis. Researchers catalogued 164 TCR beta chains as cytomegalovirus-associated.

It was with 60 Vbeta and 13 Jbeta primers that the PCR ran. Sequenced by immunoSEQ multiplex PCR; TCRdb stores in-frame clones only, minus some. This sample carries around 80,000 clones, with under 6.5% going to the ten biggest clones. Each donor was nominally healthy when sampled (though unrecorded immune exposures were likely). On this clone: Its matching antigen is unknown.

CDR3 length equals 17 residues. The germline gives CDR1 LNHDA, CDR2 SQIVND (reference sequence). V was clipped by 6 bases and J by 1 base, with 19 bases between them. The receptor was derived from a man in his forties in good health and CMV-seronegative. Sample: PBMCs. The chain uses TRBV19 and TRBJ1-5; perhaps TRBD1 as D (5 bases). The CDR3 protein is CASRGGVSLRSNQPQHF. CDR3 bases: TGTGCCAGTAGGGGAGGGGTTTCCCTTAGGAGCAATCAGCCCCAGCATTTT.